Following are 7 T cell receptor beta chains from one sample sequenced in a study of OX40 agonist ivuxolimab in advanced cancers. TCRdb's copy holds only in-frame clones and misses some; the assay was immunoSEQ multiplex PCR. Of roughly 62,000 clones in the sample, approximately 90% were seen once. Sequencing was performed on CD4+ or CD8+ T cells sorted from blood, taken in a trial of the OX40 agonist ivuxolimab. Every receptor here comes from an adult with an advanced solid tumor such as melanoma, head and neck, liver or kidney cancer.

The chain recombines TRBV9 with TRBJ2-1, with a weak D call TRBD2 (7 bases). CDR1 is SGDLS and CDR2 is YYNGEE in the germline V gene. Trimming removed 0 bases from V and 5 bases from J, with 12 bases in between. The CDR3 covers 15 residues. CDR3 sequence (DNA): TGTGCCAGCAGCGTAGAGGCGGGGGACAACAATGAGCAGTTCTTC. Residues: CASSVEAGDNNEQFF.

The chain couples TRBV21-1 to TRBJ2-7; TRBD2 reflects the table's D call only, with no check against the DNA. TRBV21-1 is flagged as a pseudogene. The CDR3 extends over 14 amino acids. The CDR3 spells CASSNQGGVRGQYF. In nucleotides, the CDR3 is TGTGCCAGCAGCAACCAGGGAGGGGTACGAGGGCAGTACTTC.

The chain couples TRBV19 to TRBJ2-4; TRBD1 aligns across 7 bases. Germline CDR1 is LNHDA and CDR2 is SQIVND (reference sequence). Trimming at V came to 1 base and at J to 6 bases, leaving 3 bases not matched to a gene. The CDR3 extends over 14 amino acids. This CDR3 reads CASSIVGQSNIQYF. DNA of the CDR3: TGTGCCAGTAGTATAGTGGGACAGTCAAACATTCAGTACTTC. Filled out from reference TRBV19 and TRBJ2-4, the complete variable domain reads DGGITQSPKYLFRKEGQNVTLSCEQNLNHDAMYWYRQDPGQGLRLIYYSQIVNDFQKGDIAEGYSVSREKKESFPLTVTSAQKNPTAFYLCASSIVGQSNIQYFGAGTRLSVL.

V gene TRBV5-6 combines with J gene TRBJ2-1, with no clear D. Germline lookup yields CDR1 SGHDT and CDR2 YYEEEE. V was trimmed by 6 bases and J by 4 bases, leaving 11 bases between them. The CDR3 length is 13 residues. CDR3 in DNA: TGTGCCAGCATGTGGGGTACTTACAATGAGCAGTTCTTC. Translation gives CASMWGTYNEQFF.

The chain combines TRBV7-9 with TRBJ2-3; no reliable D call. The CDR3 totals 12 residues. Germline-derived CDR1 and CDR2 are SEHNR and FQNEAQ (reference sequence). Trimming cost V 2 bases and J 0 bases, with 0 bases left between them. Here the CDR3 DNA reads TGTGCCAGCAGCTTAAGCACAGATACGCAGTATTTT. Protein sequence: CASSLSTDTQYF.

This sequence joins TRBV25-1 and TRBJ2-3; 10 nucleotides agree with TRBD2. The CDR3 spans 18 residues. Trimming took 1 base from V and 6 from J; bases not matched to a gene: 13. CDR1 is MGHDK, CDR2 SYGVNS, per germline. The CDR3 loop reads CASSESYDWLAGADTQYF. The CDR3 nucleotides read TGTGCCAGCAGTGAATCCTACGACTGGCTAGCGGGAGCTGATACGCAGTATTTT.

This rearrangement joins TRBV7-2 to TRBJ2-1; 10 positions match TRBD2. The CDR3 has 14 residues. The V and J ends lost 1 base and 7 bases, in that order; junction bases with no gene match: 1. Per the germline V gene, CDR1 is SGHTA and CDR2 is FQGNSA. In DNA form, the CDR3 reads TGTGCCAGCAGCTTAGTGGGACTAGCGAATGAGCAGTTCTTC. It yields the protein CASSLVGLANEQFF.